Listed below are T cell receptor beta chains from one sample, sequenced in a study of blood T cell repertoires in COVID-19. Clones were read by immunoSEQ multiplex PCR, and TCRdb kept only the in-frame ones, dropping some. Of tens of thousands of clones in the sample, roughly 84% were seen once. Sequenced sample: peripheral blood. The origin of the receptors is a woman of 80 years or more with active or convalescent COVID-19. CDR3s include the opening cysteine and the closing phenylalanine or tryptophan. The order of the fields is V gene, clone size, D gene, J gene, CDR3 protein, CDR3 DNA. A D gene is named only where the DNA matches it firmly. Only part of the rows carry a size: once, few, many, or a class if the clone is expanded.

TRBV27,once,-,TRBJ1-6,CASRRILDSALYNSPLHF,TGTGCCAGCAGGCGGATCCTCGACAGCGCTTTATATAATTCACCCCTCCACTTT
TRBV5-4,-,TRBD1,TRBJ1-1,CASSLDRGPEAFF,TGTGCCAGCAGCTTGGACAGGGGCCCTGAAGCTTTCTTT
TRBV2,-,-,TRBJ2-7,CASRDSITYEQYF,TGTGCCAGCAGGGACAGTATAACCTACGAGCAGTACTTC
TRBV30,-,-,TRBJ2-3,CAWRTSTDTQYF,TGTGCCTGGAGAACTAGCACAGATACGCAGTATTTT
TRBV6-2/TRBV6-3,-,TRBD1,TRBJ1-3,CASSYAGTGDSGNTIYF,TGTGCCAGCAGTTACGCCGGGACAGGGGACTCTGGAAACACCATATATTTT
TRBV12-3/TRBV12-4,-,-,TRBJ2-1,CASSFGSYNEQFF,TGTGCCAGCAGTTTTGGGAGCTACAATGAGCAGTTCTTC
TRBV11-2,-,TRBD2,TRBJ2-1,CASSAASGGADEQFF,TGTGCCAGCAGCGCCGCTAGCGGGGGGGCGGATGAGCAGTTCTTC
TRBV30,-,-,TRBJ1-1,CAWSPRWGPEAFF,TGTGCCTGGAGTCCCAGGTGGGGCCCTGAAGCTTTCTTT
TRBV4-1,-,TRBD1,TRBJ1-4,CASSQQGASRDEKLFF,TGCGCCAGCAGCCAACAGGGGGCTAGTCGGGATGAAAAACTGTTTTTT
TRBV5-4,-,-,TRBJ1-1,CASSPTGRVTEAFF,TGTGCCAGCAGCCCAACAGGCCGGGTCACTGAAGCTTTCTTT
TRBV4-3,-,-,TRBJ2-3,CASSQDWAGSTDTQYF,TGCGCCAGCAGCCAAGATTGGGCGGGGAGCACAGATACGCAGTATTTT
TRBV20-1,-,-,TRBJ2-7,CSARVDEQYF,TGCAGTGCTAGAGTAGACGAGCAGTACTTC
TRBV6-2/TRBV6-3,many,-,TRBJ1-1,CASSSRENTEAFF,TGTGCCAGCAGTTCCAGGGAAAACACTGAAGCTTTCTTT
TRBV9,-,TRBD2,TRBJ2-3,CASSVEAAGGADTQYF,TGTGCCAGCAGCGTAGAAGCAGCGGGGGGGGCAGATACGCAGTATTTT
TRBV5-1,-,-,TRBJ2-3,CASSPAGQSTDTQYF,TGCGCCAGCAGCCCCGCGGGCCAGAGCACAGATACGCAGTATTTT
TRBV5-6,few,-,TRBJ1-1,CASSFRAGIITEAFF,TGTGCCAGCAGCTTCCGGGCAGGGATTATCACTGAAGCTTTCTTT
TRBV7-9,-,-,TRBJ1-2,CASSLALGRNYGYTF,TGTGCCAGCAGCTTAGCGCTGGGGCGGAACTATGGCTACACCTTC
TRBV9,-,-,TRBJ2-5,CASSVGGQETQYF,TGTGCCAGCAGCGTAGGAGGGCAAGAGACCCAGTACTTC
TRBV7-9,-,-,TRBJ2-7,CASSLTTTTQYF,TGTGCCAGCAGCTTAACCACTACTACTCAGTACTTC
TRBV28,-,-,TRBJ2-5,CASSSPYVETQYF,TGTGCCAGCAGTTCTCCGTATGTTGAGACCCAGTACTTC
TRBV30,-,-,TRBJ1-3,CAWSPSGGVVSVGRPIYF,TGTGCCTGGAGTCCCTCTGGGGGGGTTGTATCCGTAGGTAGACCCATATATTTT
TRBV11-2,-,TRBD2,TRBJ2-3,CASSLEAGRGIDTQYF,TGTGCCAGCAGCTTAGAGGCTGGGAGGGGAATAGATACGCAGTATTTT
TRBV7-2,few,-,TRBJ1-5,CASSLQANQPQHF,TGTGCCAGCAGCTTACAGGCCAATCAGCCCCAGCATTTT
TRBV5-1,-,-,TRBJ2-6,CASSLDGAGANVLTF,TGCGCCAGCAGCTTGGACGGGGCTGGGGCCAACGTCCTGACTTTC
TRBV5-6,-,TRBD1,TRBJ1-6,CASSLQGASPNSPLHF,TGTGCCAGCAGCTTACAGGGGGCTTCGCCGAATTCACCCCTCCACTTT
TRBV7-2,once,TRBD1,TRBJ2-1,CASSLQGGPHEQFF,TGTGCCAGCAGCCTTCAAGGGGGCCCACATGAGCAGTTCTTC
TRBV28,-,-,TRBJ1-2,CASSLEGRRYGYTF,TGTGCCAGCAGTTTGGAGGGACGCCGCTATGGCTACACCTTC
TRBV9,-,-,TRBJ2-7,CASSGQPSYEQYF,TGTGCCAGCAGCGGACAGCCTTCCTACGAGCAGTACTTC
TRBV28,-,-,TRBJ1-6,CASSLDPGKANSPLHF,TGTGCCAGCAGTCTGGATCCAGGGAAGGCTAATTCACCCCTCCACTTT
TRBV7-2,once,-,TRBJ2-1,CASSTTIGRNEQFF,TGTGCCAGCAGCACGACAATAGGCCGCAATGAGCAGTTCTTC
TRBV27,few,-,TRBJ1-6,CASSLFSPNSPLHF,TGTGCCAGCAGTTTATTTTCCCCGAATTCACCCCTCCACTTT
TRBV4-1,few,-,TRBJ1-1,CAARTAMNTEAFF,TGCGCCGCGCGTACAGCTATGAACACTGAAGCTTTCTTT
TRBV29-1,-,-,TRBJ1-1,CSQKRVDTEAFF,TGCAGCCAAAAGCGGGTCGACACTGAAGCTTTCTTT
TRBV6-5,-,-,TRBJ1-3,CASIRQESSGNTIYF,TGTGCCAGCATCCGACAGGAAAGCTCTGGAAACACCATATATTTT
TRBV6-2/TRBV6-3,-,TRBD1,TRBJ2-3,CASSYVGQGTDTQYF,TGTGCCAGCAGTTACGTGGGACAGGGGACAGATACGCAGTATTTT
TRBV9,-,-,TRBJ1-1,CASSGSGWATEAFF,TGTGCCAGCAGCGGGTCAGGGTGGGCCACTGAAGCTTTCTTT
TRBV4-1,-,-,TRBJ2-7,CASSQEGLGTNLYEQYF,TGCGCCAGCAGCCAAGAAGGTTTAGGGACAAATCTCTACGAGCAGTACTTC
TRBV7-7,-,-,TRBJ1-1,CASSLVIEGESTEAFF,TGTGCTAGCAGCTTAGTCATTGAGGGAGAGAGCACTGAAGCTTTCTTT
TRBV4-1,few,-,TRBJ1-2,CASSGARDGYTF,TGCGCCAGCAGTGGGGCTCGGGATGGCTACACCTTC
TRBV28,-,-,TRBJ2-3,CASSLGGDNQYF,TGTGCCAGCAGTTTGGGGGGGGACAATCAGTATTTT
TRBV4-1,-,-,TRBJ1-3,CASSPSGGLLRGNTIYF,TGCGCCAGCAGCCCCAGCGGGGGGTTGCTGAGGGGAAACACCATATATTTT
TRBV9,-,-,TRBJ1-1,CASSVAQGEAFF,TGTGCCAGCAGCGTAGCTCAGGGTGAAGCTTTCTTT
TRBV5-4,-,TRBD1,TRBJ1-2,CASSVGQGKGYTF,TGTGCCAGCAGCGTTGGACAGGGAAAAGGCTACACCTTC
TRBV4-3,-,TRBD1,TRBJ1-1,CASSQGQGAAFF,TGCGCCAGCAGCCAGGGACAGGGGGCGGCTTTCTTT
TRBV14,-,-,TRBJ2-5,CASSQLNGAGSAQYF,TGTGCCAGCAGCCAACTCAATGGGGCCGGATCGGCCCAGTACTTC
TRBV28,-,TRBD1,TRBJ2-7,CASSPADRVHEQYF,TGTGCCAGCAGTCCCGCAGACAGGGTCCACGAGCAGTACTTC
TRBV19,-,TRBD1,TRBJ1-5,CASSLTTGGENQPQHF,TGTGCCAGTAGTCTAACGACAGGGGGGGAAAATCAGCCCCAGCATTTT
TRBV7-2,-,-,TRBJ1-5,CASSSKPVNQPQHF,TGTGCCAGCAGCAGTAAACCGGTTAATCAGCCCCAGCATTTT
TRBV5-4,-,TRBD1,TRBJ2-7,CASSVDRGNEQYF,TGTGCCAGCAGCGTGGACAGGGGCAACGAGCAGTACTTC
TRBV11-2,-,-,TRBJ2-4,CASSYGTRLLHF,TGTGCCAGCAGCTACGGGACAAGACTCCTGCACTTC
TRBV7-8,-,-,TRBJ1-5,CASSFGGPPQPQHF,TGTGCCAGCAGCTTCGGGGGGCCCCCTCAGCCCCAGCATTTT
TRBV6-2/TRBV6-3,once,-,TRBJ2-5,CASSYDPRDQETQYF,TGTGCCAGCAGTTACGACCCCAGGGACCAAGAGACCCAGTACTTC
TRBV28,-,-,TRBJ1-2,CASSRSFQGFYGYTF,TGTGCCAGCAGTCGAAGTTTCCAGGGGTTTTATGGCTACACCTTC
TRBV28,few,TRBD1,TRBJ2-7,CASLTRQGYYEQYF,TGTGCCAGCCTTACCCGACAGGGATACTACGAGCAGTACTTC
TRBV6-5,-,TRBD1,TRBJ2-7,CASTMGTASYEQYF,TGTGCCAGCACAATGGGGACAGCGTCTTACGAGCAGTACTTC
TRBV9,-,-,TRBJ2-5,CASSVDPRGGAETQYF,TGTGCCAGCAGCGTAGATCCGAGGGGAGGAGCGGAGACCCAGTACTTC
TRBV12-5,-,-,TRBJ1-1,CASGLARNTEAFF,TGTGCTAGTGGTTTGGCCAGGAACACTGAAGCTTTCTTT
TRBV3-1/TRBV3-2,-,TRBD1,TRBJ1-5,CASSPTRTGAQPQHF,TGTGCCAGCAGCCCGACCAGGACAGGTGCGCAGCCCCAGCATTTT
TRBV7-3,-,-,TRBJ2-2,CASSLKPPNTGELFF,TGTGCCAGCAGCTTAAAGCCGCCGAACACCGGGGAGCTGTTTTTT
TRBV15,-,TRBD1,TRBJ2-1,CATSGTGLYYNEQFF,TGTGCCACCAGCGGGACAGGGTTATACTACAATGAGCAGTTCTTC